This is a list of T cell receptor beta chains from one sample in a study of blood T cell repertoires in COVID-19. Profiling relied on immunoSEQ multiplex PCR, and the TCRdb table lists in-frame clones only, not all of them. The table includes approximately 230,000 clones, 86% detected once. The source material was peripheral blood. These receptor sequences come from a man aged 25-40 years who had recovered from COVID-19. Both conserved end residues are trimmed from each CDR3.

v_call: TRBV11-2
cdr3_aa: ASDFRGGGEYGYT

v_call: TRBV10-3
cdr3_aa: AISEEQGGGNEQF

v_call: TRBV6-2/TRBV6-3
cdr3_aa: ASSYPTGGYT

v_call: TRBV5-1
cdr3_aa: ASSLSSGRRETQY

v_call: TRBV12-5
cdr3_aa: ASGVGQLAYGYT

v_call: TRBV4-3
cdr3_aa: ASSQVATSFYNEQF

v_call: TRBV5-1
cdr3_aa: ASSTGTSGGASTDTQY

v_call: TRBV7-6
cdr3_aa: ASSLLFPGTGHEQY

v_call: TRBV19
cdr3_aa: ASRQGAFSYNEQF

v_call: TRBV9
cdr3_aa: ASSVVGTRSSYNEQF

v_call: TRBV25-1
cdr3_aa: ASRGGTGPNTEAF

v_call: TRBV7-2
cdr3_aa: ASTFTSGGIGSYEQY

v_call: TRBV24-1
cdr3_aa: ATSASGTGSYEQY

v_call: TRBV18
cdr3_aa: ASSRTWGRENTGELF

v_call: TRBV10-3
cdr3_aa: AIAQLGQGDGGYT

v_call: TRBV30
cdr3_aa: AWSVRGYTEAF

v_call: TRBV6-5
cdr3_aa: ASSPGVSYEQY

v_call: TRBV14
cdr3_aa: ASSPAGTDYNEQF

v_call: TRBV7-9
cdr3_aa: ASSRDRGLQVNEAF

v_call: TRBV7-2
cdr3_aa: ASSLGGDPGGTLH

v_call: TRBV19
cdr3_aa: ASSITSGGWETQY

v_call: TRBV2
cdr3_aa: ASSSDQGRPSPLH

v_call: TRBV6-4
cdr3_aa: ASSAGGGNTEAF

v_call: TRBV3-1/TRBV3-2
cdr3_aa: ASSQASLDTEAF

v_call: TRBV18
cdr3_aa: ASSPDDKLSYEQY

v_call: TRBV30
cdr3_aa: AWSAGIRQNYGYT

v_call: TRBV19
cdr3_aa: ASSVAGDWVSYEQY

v_call: TRBV30
cdr3_aa: AWSKSSMNTEAF

v_call: TRBV18
cdr3_aa: ASSDLSRLGTNEKLF

v_call: TRBV6-5
cdr3_aa: ASQSRTPGVLI